These 28 T cell receptor beta chains originate from one sample sequenced in a study of blood T cell repertoires in COVID-19. TCRdb's table, derived via immunoSEQ multiplex PCR, lists solely in-frame clones and lacks some. The table has 200,000 to 250,000 clones, around 80% seen once. The sample taken for sequencing was peripheral blood. These receptors were collected from a middle-aged woman with acute or convalescent COVID-19.

This clone appeared a single time. V gene TRBV15 combines with J gene TRBJ2-1, with D tentatively TRBD1 (5 bases). This CDR3 is 16 amino acids long. V was cut by 0 bases and J by 0 bases, with 9 bases left in between. Germline V gene lookup returns CDR1 LNHNV and CDR2 YYDKDF (reference sequence). The CDR3 loop is CATSRDGRGSYNEQFF. CDR3 sequence (DNA): TGTGCCACCAGCAGAGATGGAAGGGGCTCCTACAATGAGCAGTTCTTC.

This chain joins TRBV10-2 and TRBJ2-7; TRBD2 aligns across 8 bases. V was pared by 2 bases and J by 7 bases, with 7 bases of the junction left unmatched. The CDR3 has 14 amino acids. Germline V gene data show CDR1 as WSHSY and CDR2 as SAAADI. CDR3 region: CASSEASGGWEQYF. The CDR3 region has the DNA TGCGCCAGCAGTGAGGCCAGCGGGGGATGGGAGCAGTACTTC.

J is TRBJ1-5 and V is TRBV28; TRBD1 aligns across 7 bases. The length of the CDR3 is 15 residues. In germline, CDR1 is MDHEN, CDR2 SYDVKM. V was clipped by 1 base and J by 6 bases; unmatched bases: 6. CDR3 nucleotide sequence: TGTGCCAGCAGTTTATTCAGGGGGGAAGGTCAGCCCCAGCATTTT. This codes for CASSLFRGEGQPQHF.

V gene TRBV5-1 combines with J gene TRBJ2-2; 12 positions match TRBD1. In germline, CDR1 is SGHRS, CDR2 YFSETQ. V lost 0 bases, J lost 5 bases, and 8 bases stayed unmatched. This CDR3 region has 18 residues. The chain's CDR3 is CASSLAPGQGARTGELFF. The CDR3 DNA is TGCGCCAGCAGCTTGGCCCCGGGACAGGGGGCTCGGACCGGGGAGCTGTTTTTT.

V gene TRBV2 combines with J gene TRBJ2-5, with D unclear. Germline CDR1 and CDR2: SNHLY and FYNNEI. CDR3 length equals 11 residues. The V gene lost 2 bases and the J gene lost 5 bases, with 3 bases spanning the gap. CDR3 protein: CASSESETQYF. The CDR3 coding sequence is TGTGCCAGCAGTGAATCTGAGACCCAGTACTTC.

The rearrangement joins TRBV7-9 to TRBJ1-1; D might be TRBD1 (6 bases). This CDR3 is built from 14 residues. Trimming stripped 8 bases from V and 5 bases from J, with 18 bases between. Germline lookup yields CDR1 SEHNR and CDR2 FQNEAQ (reference sequence). The CDR3 sequence is CASSPTGYRTEAFF. CDR3 DNA: TGTGCCAGCTCCCCGACAGGCTACCGGACTGAAGCTTTCTTT.

Notes on this clone: Other DNA sequences of this sample code for an identical CDR3. The rearrangement uses TRBV9 and TRBJ2-1, with 16 bases matching TRBD2. Germline lookup yields CDR1 SGDLS and CDR2 YYNGEE. The CDR3 covers 15 residues. Losses at the gene ends were 3 bases for V and 10 bases for J; bases not matched to a gene: 4. CDR3 sequence: CASSAGTSGRGEQFF. The CDR3 DNA reads as TGTGCCAGCAGCGCCGGGACTAGCGGGAGGGGCGAGCAGTTCTTC.

This clone was detected a few times. This chain joins TRBV6-5 and TRBJ1-6; 9 positions agree with TRBD1. J lost 6 bases, V lost 8 bases, and 2 bases had no gene match. Germline V CDR1 and CDR2: MNHEY, SVGAGI. The CDR3 consists of 13 residues. In DNA form, the CDR3 reads TGTGCCAGCCGGGACAGGGCTAATTCACCCCTCCACTTT. The encoded protein is CASRDRANSPLHF.

This clone appeared once. The chain employs TRBV19 and TRBJ1-2; no reliable D call. The CDR3 length is 12 residues. V was pared by 5 bases and J by 8 bases, with 12 bases between. From germline, CDR1 is LNHDA and CDR2 SQIVND (reference sequence). Here the CDR3 DNA reads TGTGCCAGTAGTCCGGGAGGACGGGGCTACACCTTC. It specifies CASSPGGRGYTF.

This chain uses TRBV28 with TRBJ1-2, with TRBD1 matching over 8 bases. Germline trimming cut 5 bases from V and 6 bases from J; bases unmatched to any gene: 14. The CDR3 has 16 amino acids. Germline assignment: CDR1 MDHEN and CDR2 SYDVKM. The CDR3 region has the DNA TGTGCCAGCAGTCATAAAGATAAAAGACAGGGGAATGGCTACACCTTC. It encodes CASSHKDKRQGNGYTF.

This chain links TRBV6-5 with TRBJ1-1; 7 positions match TRBD1. CDR3 size: 14 residues. Per germline, CDR1 MNHEY and CDR2 SVGAGI. Trimming removed 5 bases from V and 2 bases from J; junction bases left unmatched: 5. The CDR3 sequence is CASSQGGVNTEAFF. The CDR3 DNA is TGTGCCAGCAGTCAGGGGGGCGTTAACACTGAAGCTTTCTTT.

The chain combines TRBV27 with TRBJ2-1; 9 nucleotides match TRBD2. Germline loops: CDR1 MNHEY, CDR2 SMNVEV (reference sequence). With V trimmed by 5 bases and J by 4 bases, 9 bases remained unmatched. This CDR3 is built from 16 residues. DNA for the CDR3: TGTGCCAGCAGTCCGCTACTAGCGGGCATTTACAATGAGCAGTTCTTC. As protein: CASSPLLAGIYNEQFF.

The gene calls are TRBV12-3 or TRBV12-4 and TRBJ1-5; D remains ambiguous. CDR3 length: 13 residues. The germline V and J ends were trimmed by 3 bases and 5 bases, with 8 bases remaining between them. CDR3 protein: CASSFFRDQPQHF. The CDR3 DNA sequence: TGTGCCAGCAGTTTTTTCCGCGATCAGCCCCAGCATTTT.

The chain has TRBV2 and TRBJ2-7; 9 positions match TRBD2. V was pared by 8 bases and J by 2 bases, with 28 bases of the junction left unmatched. Germline values: CDR1 SNHLY, CDR2 FYNNEI. This CDR3 region has 21 residues. This chain's CDR3 is CASLPGKRGERGAPVTYEQYF. The DNA of the CDR3 is TGTGCCAGCCTTCCGGGGAAGAGGGGGGAGCGGGGGGCCCCGGTGACCTACGAGCAGTACTTC. Filled out from reference TRBV2 and TRBJ2-7, the complete variable domain reads EPEVTQTPSHQVTQMGQEVILRCVPISNHLYFYWYRQILGQKVEFLVSFYNNEISEKSEIFDDQFSVERPDGSNFTLKIRSTKLEDSAMYFCASLPGKRGERGAPVTYEQYFGPGTRLTVT.

V gene TRBV5-1 combines with J gene TRBJ1-6; tentative D call: TRBD1 (6 bases). There are 16 residues in the CDR3. The V end was cut by 2 bases, the J end by 4 bases, with 13 bases between. CDR1 is SGHRS, CDR2 YFSETQ, per germline. CDR3 sequence reads: CASSLEAGAYNSPLHF. For the CDR3, the DNA is TGCGCCAGCAGCTTAGAGGCAGGGGCATATAATTCACCCCTCCACTTT.

V usage is TRBV7-6 and J usage is TRBJ2-7; 10 bases agree with TRBD2. CDR1 SGHVS and CDR2 FNYEAQ come from the germline V gene. V lost 2 bases and J lost 2; bases outside the gene matches: 3. CDR3 length equals 15 residues. CDR3 bases: TGTGCCAGCAGCTTAAGTACTAGCGGGGCCTACGAGCAGTACTTC. It encodes CASSLSTSGAYEQYF.

J is TRBJ1-2 and V is TRBV6-6; possibly TRBD1 for D (6 bases). The germline V gene encodes CDR1 MNHNY and CDR2 SVGAGI (reference sequence). The V end lost 3 bases, the J end lost 3 bases, and 8 bases lay between the germline ends. The CDR3 loop spans 13 amino acids. CDR3 residues: CASSYPGDYGYTF. In DNA, the CDR3 is TGTGCCAGCAGTTATCCAGGGGACTATGGCTACACCTTC.

The CDR3 DNA reads as TGCGCCAGCAGCTTAACAGGGGGCGCAGAGAATTGGCATGGCTACACCTTC. It is translated as CASSLTGGAENWHGYTF. The rearrangement joins TRBV5-1 to TRBJ1-2; TRBD1 matches 9 bases. With 2 bases clipped from V and 6 bases from J, the junction kept 14 bases outside the gene matches. This CDR3 is 17 amino acids long. Germline CDR1 reads SGHRS; CDR2 reads YFSETQ.

In its sample, this clone was seen once. The chain has TRBV15 and TRBJ1-6, with 9 bases aligning to TRBD1. The germline V gene encodes CDR1 LNHNV and CDR2 YYDKDF (reference sequence). The CDR3 runs to 16 residues. The V and J ends lost 4 bases and 8 bases, in that order; junction bases with no gene match: 9. The CDR3 DNA sequence: TGTGCCACCAGCAAGGATTCGGGACAGGGCGATTCACCCCTCCACTTT. Protein sequence: CATSKDSGQGDSPLHF.

V gene TRBV19 combines with J gene TRBJ1-3; D remains ambiguous. This CDR3 region has 14 residues. Between the trimmed V and J ends, which lost 2 bases and 1 base, there was a span of 6 bases. Looked up from germline, CDR1 is LNHDA and CDR2 is SQIVND (reference sequence). CDR3 sequence (DNA): TGTGCCAGTAGTATACGGGTTTCTGGAAACACCATATATTTT. It encodes CASSIRVSGNTIYF.

The chain links TRBV6-5 to TRBJ1-6; D ambiguous. Trimming pared 6 bases from V and 0 bases from J, leaving 3 bases between. CDR3 length: 13 amino acids. Germline V gene data show CDR1 as MNHEY and CDR2 as SVGAGI. The CDR3 is CASSSSYNSPLHF. DNA for the CDR3: TGTGCCAGCAGCAGCTCCTATAATTCACCCCTCCACTTT.

The gene calls are TRBV10-3 and TRBJ1-6, with D possibly matching TRBD1 (5 bases). V gave up 7 bases and J gave up 6 bases, with 16 bases separating them. In germline, CDR1 is ENHRY, CDR2 SYGVKD. This CDR3 has 15 residues. CDR3 nucleotides: TGTGCCATCAAGGGAGGGGCCGCCCCTAATTCACCCCTCCACTTT. Protein: CAIKGGAAPNSPLHF.

This chain joins TRBV4-1 and TRBJ2-3, with 7 bases matching TRBD2. The junction had 9 bases not matched to a gene; V was cut back by 3 bases and J by 0 bases. Germline loops: CDR1 MGHRA, CDR2 YSYEKL. The CDR3 loop spans 17 amino acids. As DNA, the CDR3 is TGCGCCAGCAGCCAGAGGGGAGCCGGGGGGAGCACAGATACGCAGTATTTT. Amino acids: CASSQRGAGGSTDTQYF.

The chain recombines TRBV3-1 (or the pseudogene TRBV3-2) with TRBJ1-1; TRBD1 matches at 7 bases. The CDR3 contains 15 residues. V lost 4 bases to trimming and J lost 0 bases; unmatched junction nucleotides: 5. CDR1 LGHDT and CDR2 YNNKEL come from the germline V gene (reference sequence). CDR3 sequence (DNA): TGTGCCAGCAGCCCTCGGACAGGAATGAACACTGAAGCTTTCTTT. Amino acid sequence: CASSPRTGMNTEAFF.

The V call is TRBV6-5, the J call TRBJ2-1; the D gene is possibly TRBD1 (6 bases). The CDR3 sequence is 14 residues long. Trimming left V 6 bases short and J 6 bases short, with 15 bases between. CDR1 MNHEY and CDR2 SVGAGI come from the germline V gene. CDR3 nucleotides: TGTGCCAGCAGCTTAACAGGGAAGGGCAATGAGCAGTTCTTC. This gives the protein CASSLTGKGNEQFF.

This sequence joins TRBV4-1 and TRBJ2-1, with 8 positions matching TRBD2. CDR3 length: 12 amino acids. Germline CDR1 and CDR2: MGHRA and YSYEKL. The V segment lost 0 bases and the J segment 13 bases; nucleotides outside the gene matches: 2. In DNA form, the CDR3 reads TGCGCCAGCAGCCAAGATAGCGGGACTCAGTTCTTC. Translating gives CASSQDSGTQFF.

The chain joins TRBV10-1 to TRBJ1-1, with 9 nucleotides matching TRBD1. Per germline, CDR1 WNHNN and CDR2 SYGVQD (reference sequence). Trimming took 6 bases from V and 10 from J; bases not matched to a gene: 6. This CDR3 contains 12 residues. The CDR3 sequence is CASSPGTGRAFF. The CDR3 nucleotides read TGCGCCAGCAGCCCTGGGACAGGGAGAGCTTTCTTT.

The genes are TRBV11-2 and TRBJ2-7; 12 positions match TRBD2. Germline CDR1 SGHAT, CDR2 FQNNGV. The trim removed 0 bases at V and 12 bases at J, leaving 6 bases unmatched. The CDR3 totals 14 residues. CDR3 in amino acids: CASSLDLTSGRSYF. CDR3 in DNA: TGTGCCAGCAGCTTAGATTTGACTAGCGGGAGATCGTACTTC.